This note documents a single TCR beta chain sequence. The antigen is not known. TCRdb's copy holds only in-frame clones and misses some; the assay was immunoSEQ multiplex PCR. Among 50,000 to 70,000 clones listed, 85% to 90% were seen once. CDR3 length: 14 amino acids. Trimming pared 0 bases from V and 6 bases from J, leaving 12 bases between. CDR1 LGHDT and CDR2 YNNKEL come from the germline V gene (reference sequence). The data were obtained in a study of T cell responses to AZD1222 COVID-19 vaccine. Study findings and constraints: Sampled repertoires all dated from after the peak T cell response.

The material sequenced was peripheral blood, taken on day 0 of MenACWY control vaccination. The sequence was collected from an adult in good health. The chain recombines TRBV3-1 (or the pseudogene TRBV3-2) with TRBJ2-7, with D possibly being TRBD1 or TRBD2 (5 bases each). CDR3 sequence: CASSQDRVGGEQYF. In nucleotides, the CDR3 is TGTGCCAGCAGCCAAGACAGGGTCGGAGGCGAGCAGTACTTC.